Below, 4 T cell receptor beta chains from the same sample are listed, as sequenced in a study of CD8 T cells in Susac syndrome. RNA, at about 0.5 to 1 ug, was reverse transcribed with random hexamers. Using its own MiXCR run on the immunoSEQ multiplex PCR reads, TCRdb lists one record per CDR3 protein. This sample yields around 270,000 distinct CDR3 sequences, of which 70% to 90% are seen a single time; around 0.2% belongs to the top ten. The material sequenced was CD8+ T cells from PBMCs. The receptors were gathered from a human donor with multiple sclerosis.

The chain recombines TRBV28 with TRBJ1-2; TRBD1 might be the D (6 bases). Deletions cut 4 bases from V and 3 bases from J, with 12 bases between. The CDR3 extends over 14 amino acids. CDR1 MDHEN and CDR2 SYDVKM come from the germline V gene. CDR3 protein: CASSSTGNDYGYTF. In nucleotides, the CDR3 is TGTGCCAGCAGTTCCACAGGGAACGACTATGGCTACACCTTC.

The rearrangement links TRBV20-1 to TRBJ2-7; D might be TRBD1 (6 bases). Germline CDR1 reads DFQATT; CDR2 reads SNEGSKA (reference sequence). The CDR3 loop spans 15 amino acids. V gave up 5 bases and J gave up 1 base, with 18 bases separating them. The CDR3 protein is CSAPFTDSPSYEQYF. The CDR3 region has the DNA TGCAGTGCTCCTTTTACGGACAGTCCGTCCTACGAGCAGTACTTC.

The rearrangement links TRBV28 to TRBJ1-5; 8 bases fit TRBD1. The CDR3 covers 14 residues. CDR1 and CDR2 from the germline V gene are MDHEN and SYDVKM. Germline trimming cut 6 bases from V and 5 bases from J; bases unmatched to any gene: 6. The CDR3 protein is CASSFGQGHQPQHF. CDR3 in DNA: TGTGCCAGCAGCTTCGGACAGGGCCATCAGCCCCAGCATTTT.

The genes are TRBV29-1 and TRBJ2-7; 8 bases fit TRBD2. V lost 4 bases to trimming and J lost 4 bases; unmatched junction nucleotides: 9. Germline V CDR1 and CDR2: SQVTM, ANQGSEA. The CDR3 sequence is 14 residues long. The CDR3 region is CSVGWSGGPYEQYF. The CDR3 nucleotides are TGCAGCGTTGGGTGGTCGGGAGGGCCTTACGAGCAGTACTTC.